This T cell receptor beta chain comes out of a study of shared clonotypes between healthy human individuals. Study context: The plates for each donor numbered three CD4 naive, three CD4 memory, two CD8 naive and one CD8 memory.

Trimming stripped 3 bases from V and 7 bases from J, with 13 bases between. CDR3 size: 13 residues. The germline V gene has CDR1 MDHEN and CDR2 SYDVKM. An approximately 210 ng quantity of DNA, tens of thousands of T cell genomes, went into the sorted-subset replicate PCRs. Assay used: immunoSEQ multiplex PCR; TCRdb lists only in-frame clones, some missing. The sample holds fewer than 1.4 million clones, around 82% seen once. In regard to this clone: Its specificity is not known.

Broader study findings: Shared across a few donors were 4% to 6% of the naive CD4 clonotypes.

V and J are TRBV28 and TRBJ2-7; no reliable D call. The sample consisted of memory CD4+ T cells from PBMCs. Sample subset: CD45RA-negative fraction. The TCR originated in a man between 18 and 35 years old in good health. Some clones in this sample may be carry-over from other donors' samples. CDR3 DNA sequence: TGTGCCAGCAGTTTTGGAGCCCGAAGGGAGCAGTACTTC. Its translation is CASSFGARREQYF.